This TCR beta chain was captured by sequencing in a study of T cells expressing NK-cell markers. Background on the study: The TCR beta repertoires were obtained from sorted CD3+CD56+NKG2C+, CD3+CD56+NKG2C- and CD3+CD56-NKG2C+ T cells. Sequenced donors, eight in total, included seven who were HCMV-seropositive and one who was seronegative. Findings and limits, study-wide: NKG2C+ dominant clonotype frequencies in 6 or 7 donors were about 1.0-7.0% of CD8+ T cells.

A word on this clonotype: Its target is unknown.

With the 5' RACE reads reprocessed, TCRdb shows one record per CDR3 protein and no DNA. This repertoire includes a few hundred thousand distinct CDR3 sequences. This CDR3 has 16 amino acids. Per the germline V gene, CDR1 is SGHDT and CDR2 is YYEEEE. The sequence came from a man younger than 35 in good health. Sample: blood T cells: a sorted CD56 or NKG2C T cell subset, CD4+ or CD8+ T cells, or bulk PBMC T cells (not recorded which). The chain recombines TRBV5-6 with TRBJ2-1; TCRdb's D call of TRBD1 is untestable without DNA. The chain's CDR3 is CASSLDGDSSYNEQFF.